Sequencing of this TCR beta chain was carried out in a study of identifying expanded T cells in peripheral blood. Germline V CDR1 and CDR2: MNHNY, SVGAGI (reference sequence). V shed 1 base and J shed 9 bases, with 16 bases lying between them. The CDR3 length is 16 residues. This clone has just a few counts. Its antigen remains unidentified. Study-wide findings and caveats: Over approximately two and four weeks, about 15 and 19 clones changed, versus around 1.1 between replicates. Across healthy donors, higher total template counts meant significantly greater roughly two-week count variance.

Healthy donors had no documented immune events, such as infections, while sampled. Clones were sequenced by immunoSEQ multiplex PCR, and TCRdb holds only the in-frame ones, with some missing. The table has about 58,000 clones, about nine tenths seen once; the top ten hold 3.5% to 4.5%. This clonotype was obtained from a person aged 18 to 70 in good health. Specimen: blood. The rearrangement uses TRBV6-6 and TRBJ1-6, with unresolved D. CDR3 nucleotide sequence: TGTGCCAGCAGTTACTTCCCGCCCGCACGAGGTTCACCCCTCCACTTT. Protein sequence: CASSYFPPARGSPLHF.